This passage covers 21 T cell receptor beta chains from one sample sequenced in a study of T cell clonality in common variable immunodeficiency. These TCRs' antigens remain unknown. Data came from immunoSEQ multiplex PCR; TCRdb stores just in-frame clones and leaves some out. Observed in the sample are some 42,000 clones, none of them singletons. Study-wide results and caveats: Common variable immunodeficiency TCR beta sequences reportedly had fewer deletions and N-nucleotide insertions.

Specimen: peripheral blood mononuclear cells. Receptor source: a human donor with common variable immunodeficiency.

A word on this clone: One junction end does not reproduce the germline sequence, and a read error may be involved. The sequence runs out 3 residues before the end of the CDR3; the remainder is reconstructed from the germline J gene. This chain connects TRBV7-7 to TRBJ2-1, with 16 bases aligning to TRBD2. From germline, CDR1 is SSHAT and CDR2 FNYEAQ (reference sequence). This CDR3 has 15 residues. The CDR3 spells CASSLGTSGRDEQFF. The CDR3 DNA, read in part, is TGTGCTAGCAGCTTAGGGACTAGCGGGAGGGATGAG.

This clone was observed many times. The read finishes 3 residues shy of the CDR3 end, and the germline J gene is used to complete it. V gene TRBV19 combines with J gene TRBJ2-2; perhaps TRBD2 as D (5 bases). The germline gives CDR1 LNHDA, CDR2 SQIVND (reference sequence). The CDR3 is 14 amino acids. V shed 3 bases and J shed 0 bases, with 5 bases lying between them. This CDR3 reads CASSMDSNTGELFF. The sequenced part of the CDR3 DNA is TGTGCCAGTAGTATGGACTCGAACACCGGGGAG.

Worth noting for this clone: The CDR3 is cut off 3 residues early in the read; its end comes from the germline J gene. The V call is TRBV19, the J call TRBJ1-1; D unresolved. Trimming pared 6 bases from V and 0 bases from J, leaving 8 bases between. The CDR3 extends over 13 amino acids. The germline gives CDR1 LNHDA, CDR2 SQIVND (reference sequence). CDR3 bases read: TGTGCCAGTAGACCCCTAGTGAACACTGAA. As protein: CASRPLVNTE. The full CDR3 protein reads CASRPLVNTEAFF.

This clone was counted at least ten times. The read finishes 3 residues shy of the CDR3 end, and the germline J gene is used to complete it. This chain joins TRBV6-2 or TRBV6-3 and TRBJ2-7; 8 bases are shared with TRBD1. Germline CDR1 is MNHEY and CDR2 is SVGEGT. This CDR3 has 14 amino acids. Germline trimming cut 5 bases from V and 3 bases from J; bases unmatched to any gene: 6. The part of the CDR3 DNA that was read is TGTGCCAGCAGTCTCCCCGGACAGGGCTACGAG. Translated: CASSLPGQGYE. The whole CDR3 protein reads CASSLPGQGYEQYF.

This clone showed up just a few times. The CDR3 goes on 3 residues after the read ends, and that part is filled in from the germline J gene. The chain employs TRBV6-2 or TRBV6-3 and TRBJ2-2, with 11 bases aligning to TRBD2. Trimming removed 6 bases from V and 6 bases from J; junction bases left unmatched: 9. The CDR3 consists of 16 residues. CDR1 MNHEY and CDR2 SVGEGT come from the germline V gene. The CDR3 bases that were read are TGTGCCAGCAGCCACATAGCGGGGGGGCTTTCCGGGGAG. This translates into CASSHIAGGLSGE. In full, the CDR3 reads CASSHIAGGLSGELFF.

The table lists this clone with many counts. The read terminates 3 residues ahead of where the CDR3 ends, so the germline J gene completes it. The chain carries TRBV18 and TRBJ1-5; unclear D gene. CDR3 size: 14 residues. V lost 0 bases and J 4 bases, leaving 7 bases between the germline ends. From germline, CDR1 is KGHSH and CDR2 LQKENI. This chain's CDR3 is CASSPPYLNQPQHF. CDR3 bases read: TGTGCCAGCTCACCACCTTACCTAAATCAGCCC.

This clone was observed a handful of times. The read stops 3 residues short of the end of the CDR3; the missing end is completed from the germline J gene. V is TRBV2 and J is TRBJ1-5; weak D call: TRBD1 (6 bases). Germline CDR1 reads SNHLY; CDR2 reads FYNNEI. V gave up 10 bases and J gave up 1 base, with 14 bases separating them. The CDR3 spans 14 residues. CDR3 sequence reads: CAKGGEGSNQPQHF. The DNA read from the CDR3 is TGTGCCAAGGGGGGGGAAGGGAGCAATCAGCCC.

To note about this clone: The CDR3 end lies 3 residues beyond the end of the read and is filled in from the germline J gene. V usage is TRBV10-2 and J usage is TRBJ2-1, with D perhaps being TRBD1 or TRBD2 (5 bases each). CDR3 length equals 14 residues. Per the germline V gene, CDR1 is WSHSY and CDR2 is SAAADI. Trimming took off 2 bases at V and 5 bases at J, with 10 bases between the two ends. The part of the CDR3 DNA that was read is TGCGCCAGCAGTGAGGGCCAGGGAGACAATGAG. Residues: CASSEGQGDNE. The full CDR3 sequence reads CASSEGQGDNEQFF.

As for this clone: The DNA ends 3 residues before the CDR3 does, and the rest of the CDR3 is filled in from the germline J gene. The chain joins TRBV5-6 to TRBJ2-7; D unclear. Germline V lookup: CDR1 SGHDT, CDR2 YYEEEE. V was trimmed by 1 base and J by 5 bases, leaving 7 bases between them. The CDR3 loop spans 12 amino acids. CDR3 DNA, as far as it was read: TGTGCCAGCAGCTTGTCTAGAGACGAG. Translated: CASSLSRDE. The entire CDR3 reads CASSLSRDEQYF.

This clone occurred many times. The CDR3 is cut off 3 residues early in the read; its end comes from the germline J gene. This chain joins TRBV5-1 and TRBJ2-1; the match to TRBD2 covers 8 bases. The CDR3 length is 17 residues. The V and J ends lost 1 base and 7 bases, in that order; junction bases with no gene match: 13. CDR1 and CDR2 from the germline V gene are SGHRS and YFSETQ. CDR3 DNA (partial): TGCGCCAGCAGCTTGCGAGACTCCGGGACTAGTGCAAATGAG. This encodes CASSLRDSGTSANE. The whole CDR3 region reads CASSLRDSGTSANEQFF.

This clone was counted ten times or more. From the germline J gene comes the end of the CDR3, since the read stops 3 residues before it. V usage is TRBV7-7 and J usage is TRBJ2-1; a possible D gene is TRBD2 (5 bases). Germline values: CDR1 SSHAT, CDR2 FNYEAQ (reference sequence). The CDR3 is 15 amino acids. V lost 5 bases to trimming and J lost 8 bases, with 19 bases between them. CDR3 amino acids: CASSPLATGIYEQFF. The CDR3 DNA, read in part, is TGTGCCAGCAGCCCCTTAGCAACGGGGATATATGAG.

There are a few counts of this clone. Sequencing ends 3 residues short of the CDR3 end; the germline J gene provides the rest. The rearrangement links TRBV30 to TRBJ1-5; weak D call: TRBD1 (5 bases). Trimming took off 3 bases at V and 2 bases at J, with 8 bases between the two ends. Germline V CDR1 and CDR2: GTSNPN, SVGIG (reference sequence). This CDR3 comprises 13 residues. CDR3 residues: CAWRRGGNQPQHF. The sequenced part of the CDR3 DNA is TGTGCCTGGAGGCGGGGGGGCAATCAGCCC. The full variable domain, completed using reference TRBV30 and TRBJ1-5, is SQTIHQWPATLVQPVGSPLSLECTVEGTSNPNLYWYRQAAGRGLQLLFYSVGIGQISSEVPQNLSASRPQDRQFILSSKKLLLSDSGFYLCAWRRGGNQPQHFGDGTRLSIL.

The sample holds many counts of this clone. The missing CDR3 end, 3 residues past where the read stops, is filled in from the germline J gene. The rearrangement links TRBV19 to TRBJ2-3; tentatively, D is TRBD2 (5 bases). Trimming shortened V by 3 bases and J by 1 base, and 8 bases separated the two germline ends. Germline CDR1 and CDR2: LNHDA and SQIVND (reference sequence). The length of the CDR3 is 14 residues. The part of the CDR3 DNA that was read is TGTGCCAGTAGTATCAACGGGGGCACAGATACG. Residues: CASSINGGTDT. In full, the CDR3 is CASSINGGTDTQYF.

With respect to this clone: The sequence runs out 3 residues before the end of the CDR3; the remainder is reconstructed from the germline J gene. The chain couples TRBV2 to TRBJ1-1; D not resolved. The CDR3 totals 11 residues. Germline CDR1 and CDR2: SNHLY and FYNNEI. CDR3 in amino acids: CASSVTGEAFF. The sequenced part of the CDR3 DNA is TGTGCCAGCAGTGTTACCGGGGAA.

This clone was recorded at least ten times. The read terminates 3 residues before the CDR3 end, so the remaining end is supplied by the germline J gene. This sequence joins TRBV20-1 and TRBJ2-3; 8 nucleotides line up with TRBD2. The ends lost 0 bases at V and 4 bases at J; junction bases unmatched: 9. The CDR3 loop spans 16 amino acids. Germline CDR1 and CDR2: DFQATT and SNEGSKA (reference sequence). The DNA read from the CDR3 is TGCAGTGCTAGAGATGGGAGCGCCGGGGGGGCAGATACG. Its translation: CSARDGSAGGADT. The CDR3 in its entirety is CSARDGSAGGADTQYF.

This clone was observed a handful of times. The read terminates 3 residues ahead of where the CDR3 ends, so the germline J gene completes it. The chain carries TRBV13 and TRBJ1-5; D perhaps matches TRBD1 (6 bases). The CDR3 runs to 14 residues. V lost 0 bases, J lost 7 bases, and 10 bases lay in between. Germline V CDR1 and CDR2: PRHDT, FYEKMQ (reference sequence). The sequenced part of the CDR3 DNA is TGTGCCAGCAGCTTAGGGGCAGGGGAGCAGCCC. This encodes CASSLGAGEQP. The full CDR3 protein is CASSLGAGEQPQHF.

In the case of this clone: Read data end 3 residues before the CDR3 end; the end is taken from the germline J gene. The V call is TRBV18, the J call TRBJ2-5; 9 bases agree with TRBD2. Trimming took 1 base from V and 2 from J; bases not matched to a gene: 8. The CDR3 totals 17 residues. Germline lookup yields CDR1 KGHSH and CDR2 LQKENI. CDR3 bases read: TGTGCCAGCTCACCACTGTCGCAGCGGGGGGCACAAGAGACC. This translates into CASSPLSQRGAQET. The complete CDR3 protein is CASSPLSQRGAQETQYF.

This clone turned up a few times. The CDR3 end is not reached by the read, which stops 3 residues before it; the germline J gene fills it in. This chain uses TRBV5-1 with TRBJ2-1, with D possibly TRBD1 on 7 matching bases. The V end was cut by 1 base, the J end by 4 bases, with 12 bases between. CDR1 is SGHRS and CDR2 is YFSETQ in the germline V gene. The CDR3 is made up of 15 amino acids. The covered CDR3 bases are TGCGCCAGCAGCTTGTTGGGGGGACAGTACAATGAG. Its protein is CASSLLGGQYNE. In full, the CDR3 reads CASSLLGGQYNEQFF.

Many counts were recorded for this clone. The sequenced fragment ends 3 residues before the CDR3 boundary, so the rest is inferred from the germline J gene. The chain employs TRBV7-9 and TRBJ1-4; D is unresolved. The germline CDR1 and CDR2 sequences are SEHNR and FQNEAQ (reference sequence). The CDR3 extends over 13 amino acids. V lost 2 bases and J lost 5, with 6 bases in between. This chain's CDR3 is CASSLYPNEKLFF. CDR3 bases read: TGTGCCAGCAGCTTATATCCCAATGAAAAA.

This clone was counted a few times. The read terminates 3 residues ahead of where the CDR3 ends, so the germline J gene completes it. V gene TRBV7-2 combines with J gene TRBJ2-5, with D tentatively TRBD1 (5 bases). The CDR3 is 13 amino acids. Germline V lookup: CDR1 SGHTA, CDR2 FQGNSA. Trimming pared 3 bases from V and 1 base from J, leaving 6 bases between. The CDR3 region is CASSFQGQETQYF. The CDR3 bases that were read are TGTGCCAGCAGCTTTCAGGGCCAAGAGACC.

This clone was seen repeatedly, ten times or more. The read ends 3 residues before the CDR3 terminus; that terminus is restored from the germline J gene. V usage is TRBV2 and J usage is TRBJ2-7; TRBD1 matches 7 bases. Per the germline V gene, CDR1 is SNHLY and CDR2 is FYNNEI. This CDR3 has 14 amino acids. The trim removed 6 bases at V and 2 bases at J, leaving 7 bases unmatched. The DNA read from the CDR3 is TGTGCCAGCAGGAGACAGGGCATCACCTACGAG. Translated: CASRRQGITYE. The entire CDR3 protein is CASRRQGITYEQYF.